This T cell receptor (beta chain) was identified during a study of T cells in Graves' hyperthyroidism and ophthalmopathy. Overall study: At the time of initial diagnosis and before any treatment, peripheral blood was collected.

There are a few counts of this clonotype. Its antigen is not identified. The germline V and J ends were trimmed by 7 bases and 3 bases, with 16 bases remaining between them. The germline V gene encodes CDR1 MGHDK and CDR2 SYGVNS. The CDR3 extends over 14 amino acids. Overall study findings and caveats: The authors' 13 V-J model separated ophthalmopathy from stable hyperthyroidism. Blood samples included most of the expanded thyroid clonotypes exceeding 0.001.

There were TCR beta CDR3 regions amplified from RNA transcripts. The study used the HTBI primer set for a first-round RT-PCR of the TCR CDR3. Each CDR3 protein is one row after TCRdb ran MiXCR on the multiplex PCR reads. The data show about 640,000 distinct CDR3 sequences, roughly 15% seen once. Ophthalmopathy patients all had a Clinical Activity Score of at least 3, a NOSPECS grade of at least 4 and disease under 3 months old. This chain uses TRBV25-1 with TRBJ2-7; D gene ambiguous. The TCR comes from a woman aged 45-59 years with Graves' ophthalmopathy. Specimen: blood. CDR3 nucleotide sequence: TGTGCCAGCACCAGATCGGGTTCCAACTACGAGCAGTACTTC. Translating it yields CASTRSGSNYEQYF.